One sample yielded the 13 T cell receptor beta chains listed below, sequenced in a study of T cells in Graves' hyperthyroidism and ophthalmopathy. Authors of the study amplified TCR beta CDR3 regions from RNA transcripts. The HTBI primer set drove a first-round RT-PCR of the TCR CDR3. TCRdb used MiXCR to reprocess the multiplex PCR reads, holding one entry per CDR3 protein. Counted here are 250,000 to 300,000 distinct CDR3 sequences, 15% to 20% occurring once; the ten biggest clones make up roughly 53%. What was sequenced was blood. The receptors were sampled from a woman aged 55-69 years with Graves' ophthalmopathy.

In its sample, this clonotype was seen many times. The chain employs TRBV27 and TRBJ2-7, with D uncertain. V was clipped by 3 bases and J by 7 bases, with 13 bases between them. The CDR3 runs 13 residues. Germline V gene sequence: CDR1 MNHEY, CDR2 SMNVEV (reference sequence). For the CDR3, the DNA is TGTGCCAGCAGTTTTCCCCAGGCGCGGGAGCAGTACTTC. Translated: CASSFPQAREQYF.

This rearrangement joins TRBV7-8 to TRBJ1-3; no firm D call. The germline gives CDR1 SGHVS, CDR2 FQNEAQ. V lost 5 bases, J lost 0 bases, and 26 bases lay in between. CDR3 length: 20 residues. The CDR3 DNA is TGTGCCAGCAGCCCCCTCGGCCGCGTCTCTCTCGGGAGCTCTGGAAACACCATATATTTT. Protein: CASSPLGRVSLGSSGNTIYF.

This clonotype was picked up many times. The rearrangement links TRBV27 to TRBJ2-7; D unclear. The germline V gene has CDR1 MNHEY and CDR2 SMNVEV (reference sequence). The CDR3 sequence is 13 residues long. Trimming removed 8 bases at V and 2 bases at J, with 13 bases between. CDR3 nucleotides: TGTGCCAGCCTCACTCCCAGGACCTACGAGCAGTACTTC. Amino acids: CASLTPRTYEQYF.

This clonotype has a count of ten or more. The genes are TRBV7-2 and TRBJ1-2, with 8 bases aligning to TRBD1. The germline V gene encodes CDR1 SGHTA and CDR2 FQGNSA. The CDR3 contains 16 residues. Germline trimming cut 5 bases from V and 5 bases from J; bases unmatched to any gene: 13. This CDR3 reads CASSPTGQGLGYGYTF. The CDR3 nucleotides are TGTGCCAGCAGCCCAACCGGACAGGGCTTGGGGTATGGCTACACCTTC.

This clonotype has ten or more counts. The genes are TRBV28 and TRBJ2-5, with D perhaps being TRBD1 or TRBD2 (6 bases each). CDR3 length: 11 residues. Germline-derived CDR1 and CDR2 are MDHEN and SYDVKM. V was pared by 11 bases and J by 4 bases, with 11 bases between. CDR3 nucleotide sequence: TGTGCCTTAGGGGGGAGAGAGACCCAGTACTTC. Its translation is CALGGRETQYF.

The chain uses TRBV6-1 and TRBJ1-2; TRBD1 aligns across 9 bases. Germline loops: CDR1 MNHNS, CDR2 SASEGT. J gave up 6 bases and V 5 bases, and 7 bases lay outside the gene matches. The CDR3 is made up of 14 amino acids. This CDR3 is CASSPGQGVDGYTF. CDR3 DNA: TGTGCCAGCAGTCCGGGACAGGGCGTCGATGGCTACACCTTC.

This clonotype was observed at least ten times. The rearrangement joins TRBV15 to TRBJ1-5; D is uncertain. The length of the CDR3 is 15 residues. The germline CDR1 and CDR2 sequences are LNHNV and YYDKDF (reference sequence). V was clipped by 0 bases and J by 3 bases, with 9 bases between them. The CDR3 loop reads CATSRDRAVNQPQHF. CDR3 nucleotide sequence: TGTGCCACCAGCAGAGATAGGGCGGTCAATCAGCCCCAGCATTTT. The full variable domain, its missing parts supplied by reference TRBV15 and TRBJ1-5, is DAMVIQNPRYQVTQFGKPVTLSCSQTLNHNVMYWYQQKSSQAPKLLFHYYDKDFNNEADTPDNFQSRRPNTSFCFLDIRSPGLGDTAMYLCATSRDRAVNQPQHFGDGTRLSIL.

The chain links TRBV2 to TRBJ1-5, with D perhaps matching TRBD1 (5 bases). Germline V CDR1 and CDR2: SNHLY, FYNNEI. There are 14 residues in the CDR3. V lost 5 bases, J lost 5 bases, and 13 bases lay in between. CDR3 coding DNA: TGTGCCAGCAGTCCGACAGCAACCGATCAGCCCCAGCATTTT. Translated, it gives CASSPTATDQPQHF.

There are many counts of this clonotype. This chain connects TRBV7-9 to TRBJ2-1, with TRBD1 identical over 10 bases. The length of the CDR3 is 16 residues. Germline-derived CDR1 and CDR2 are SEHNR and FQNEAQ (reference sequence). After removal of 3 bases from V and 2 bases from J, the junction contained 4 bases not matched to a gene. CDR3 in DNA: TGTGCCAGCAGCTTCCTGGACAGGGGGGCCTACAATGAGCAGTTCTTC. This sequence encodes CASSFLDRGAYNEQFF.

This clonotype was observed many times. The gene calls are TRBV6-1 and TRBJ1-2; D remains unclear. The CDR3 is 12 residues long. Trimming stripped 5 bases from V and 6 bases from J, with 10 bases between. Germline V gene data show CDR1 as MNHNS and CDR2 as SASEGT. CDR3 DNA sequence: TGTGCCAGCAGTAGGGAGGGAGATGGCTACACCTTC. The encoded protein is CASSREGDGYTF.

This clonotype was seen just once. This chain connects TRBV28 to TRBJ2-7; 9 bases align to TRBD1. V dropped 2 bases and J dropped 9; count of bases not matched to a gene: 17. Germline CDR1 and CDR2: MDHEN and SYDVKM. The CDR3 extends over 17 amino acids. CDR3 coding DNA: TGTGCCAGCAGTTTACCCTGGACAGGGGTTCTCTCGGGGGGGCAGTACTTC. It is translated as CASSLPWTGVLSGGQYF.

This clonotype has at least ten counts. V is TRBV27 and J is TRBJ1-1, with D maybe TRBD1 (5 bases). The CDR3 spans 14 residues. V was cut by 5 bases and J by 4 bases, with 14 bases left in between. Per the germline V gene, CDR1 is MNHEY and CDR2 is SMNVEV (reference sequence). CDR3 region: CASSTIARATEAFF. The CDR3 DNA is TGTGCCAGCAGTACCATAGCCAGGGCCACTGAAGCTTTCTTT.

This clonotype was seen repeatedly, ten times or more. The rearrangement uses TRBV12-3 or TRBV12-4 and TRBJ2-3; D could derive from TRBD1 or TRBD2 (5 bases each). Trimming cost V 6 bases and J 1 base, with 8 bases left between them. CDR3 size: 13 residues. In nucleotides, the CDR3 is TGTGCCAGCAGACTAGGGGGCACAGATACGCAGTATTTT. Its translation is CASRLGGTDTQYF.